This T cell receptor (beta chain) was captured in a study of T cell responses to AZD1222 COVID-19 vaccine. About the study: Pooled in the analysis were second doses at about 4 or about 12 weeks.

General observations from the study: White British people made up most donors, females outnumbered males, and clonal diversity was possibly underestimated. Regions left unmutated in variants are reportedly the target of nearly half of spike-specific TCRs.

Trimming shortened V by 0 bases and J by 0 bases, and 6 bases separated the two germline ends. The CDR3 contains 14 residues. Germline V gene data show CDR1 as SGHRS and CDR2 as YFSETQ. Note on this clone: Its antigen is unknown. The sample carries other DNA sequences with the same CDR3.

Sequencing used immunoSEQ multiplex PCR; TCRdb keeps in-frame clones, though not all of them. This table holds roughly 100,000 clones, 70% to 90% found once. The sample here was peripheral blood, taken on day 0 of AZD1222 vaccination. This sequence originates from an adult in good health. The chain carries TRBV5-1 and TRBJ1-1; D is unresolved. CDR3 protein: CASSLVGMNTEAFF. The CDR3 DNA is TGCGCCAGCAGCTTGGTGGGTATGAACACTGAAGCTTTCTTT.